Reported below is one T cell receptor (beta chain). Its antigen remains unidentified. The data were taken from a study of cytomegalovirus exposure and HLA in healthy donors. The study, taken as a whole, reports: Association of a missense DCLRE1C variant with TCR beta V- and J-gene trimming was reported in a later analysis. Common viral pathogens (according to a later analysis) appeared linked to several of the most significant clusters.

The CDR3 is made up of 16 amino acids. The PCR was carried out with 60 Vbeta primers and 13 Jbeta primers. This table comes from immunoSEQ multiplex PCR, and its TCRdb copy is limited to in-frame clones, with some not included. This table has under 110,000 clones, around 85% appearing once. Source material: PBMCs. The clonotype was recovered from a man aged 25-40 years in good health and CMV-seronegative. The chain joins TRBV21-1 to TRBJ2-2; TRBD1 was called by the table and not checked on the DNA. TRBV21-1 is noted as a pseudogene. As DNA, the CDR3 is TGTGCCAGCAGCAATGGGGACAGGGGTTACACCGGGGAGCTGTTTTTT. Amino acids: CASSNGDRGYTGELFF.